This TCR beta chain stems from a study of T cells expressing NK-cell markers. Using the 5' RACE reads, TCRdb records one entry per CDR3 protein without DNA. Its listing shows almost 450,000 distinct CDR3 sequences. The CDR3 runs 15 residues. Per germline, CDR1 SGHRS and CDR2 YFSETQ. Sequencing was done on a sample of blood T cells: a sorted CD56 or NKG2C T cell subset, CD4+ or CD8+ T cells, or bulk PBMC T cells (not recorded which). This receptor was identified in a woman aged 18-70 years in good health. This sequence joins TRBV5-1 and TRBJ1-5; the TCRdb call, TRBD1, lacks DNA for checking. The CDR3 spells CASSLGDRRGQPQHF.